The 22 T cell receptor beta chains below were found in one sample sequenced in a study of neurological immune-mediated disorders. One entry per CDR3 protein, called by TCRdb with MiXCR from the 5' RACE reads. The sample includes under 80,000 distinct CDR3 sequences, roughly 15% of them seen just once. Input material: PBMCs. The source of these receptors is a woman in her forties or fifties in good health.

In this sample, this clonotype turned up many times. The rearrangement links TRBV28 to TRBJ2-7, with 8 nucleotides matching TRBD1. This CDR3 is 15 amino acids long. V was clipped by 5 bases and J by 2 bases; unmatched bases: 8. In germline, CDR1 is MDHEN, CDR2 SYDVKM. The CDR3 sequence: CASSGRDRHAYEQYF. DNA for the CDR3: TGTGCCAGCAGTGGGCGGGACAGGCATGCCTACGAGCAGTACTTC.

This clonotype was seen ten or more times. The chain has TRBV6-2 or TRBV6-3 and TRBJ2-1; TRBD1 is a possible D gene (5 bases). The germline gives CDR1 MNHEY, CDR2 SVGEGT. This CDR3 comprises 12 residues. Trimming pared 7 bases from V and 8 bases from J, leaving 12 bases between. The CDR3, as DNA: TGTGCCAGCACAGGGCCAAACGATGAGCAGTTCTTC. Translated: CASTGPNDEQFF.

The table lists this clonotype with many counts. CDR3 DNA: TGTGCCAGCAGTTTATTGGGGAATTCACCCCTCCACTTT. It translates to CASSLLGNSPLHF. The chain is built from TRBV12-3 or TRBV12-4 and TRBJ1-6; D is unclear. With 2 bases removed from V and 7 bases from J, the gap between germline ends came to 6 bases. The CDR3 is made up of 13 amino acids.

CDR3 protein: CASSPASSAETQYF. The CDR3 nucleotides read TGCGCCAGCAGCCCTGCCTCTTCGGCGGAGACCCAGTACTTC. This sequence joins TRBV5-1 and TRBJ2-5; D ambiguous. Germline V gene sequence: CDR1 SGHRS, CDR2 YFSETQ. The CDR3 runs to 14 residues. V gave up 4 bases and J gave up 5 bases, with 15 bases separating them.

This clonotype was detected many times. This chain connects TRBV6-6 to TRBJ1-5; the D is unclear. Germline V gene lookup returns CDR1 MNHNY and CDR2 SVGAGI (reference sequence). The V end was cut by 6 bases, the J end by 7 bases, with 16 bases between. The CDR3 is made up of 14 amino acids. The CDR3 nucleotides read TGTGCCAGCAGGGAGGACCTCCTCGTCCAGCCCCAGCATTTT. This gives the protein CASREDLLVQPQHF.

The table lists this clonotype with a few counts. This chain links TRBV3-1 with TRBJ2-5; tentative D call: TRBD2 (6 bases). Trimming removed 7 bases from V and 5 bases from J, with 11 bases in between. Per the germline V gene, CDR1 is LGHDT and CDR2 is YNNKEL (reference sequence). The CDR3 extends over 12 amino acids. This CDR3 reads CASTPRGETQYF. DNA of the CDR3: TGTGCCAGCACCCCGCGGGGCGAGACCCAGTACTTC.

A remark on this clonotype: This may arise from a read error, as a much more abundant clone is one base away. V gene TRBV12-3 or TRBV12-4 combines with J gene TRBJ1-4; 8 positions agree with TRBD1. V lost 5 bases, J lost 3 bases, and 5 bases stayed unmatched. This CDR3 spans 15 amino acids. CDR3 protein: CASSLGQVANEKLFF. CDR3 DNA: TGTGCCAGCAGTCTGGGACAGGTGGCTAATGAAAAACTGTTTTTT.

This clonotype came up many times. It may be a read error: a sequence one base away is much more abundant. The V and J genes are TRBV5-1 and TRBJ2-3; D remains unclear. This CDR3 comprises 12 residues. V lost 3 bases and J 0 bases, leaving 2 bases between the germline ends. Germline V gene data show CDR1 as SGHRS and CDR2 as YFSETQ. The chain's CDR3 is CASSSSTDTQYF. CDR3 nucleotide sequence: TGCGCCAGCAGCTCTAGCACAGATACGCAGTATTTT.

This clonotype was found many times. The rearrangement uses TRBV18 and TRBJ2-7; 15 bases match TRBD2. Germline V gene lookup returns CDR1 KGHSH and CDR2 LQKENI. The CDR3 extends over 15 amino acids. V trimming: 5 bases; J trimming: 2 bases; junction bases outside the gene matches: 1. CDR3 in DNA: TGTGCCAGCTCAGGGACTAGCGGGGGGACCTACGAGCAGTACTTC. This gives the protein CASSGTSGGTYEQYF.

This clonotype has a count of ten or more. The V gene is TRBV5-1, the J gene TRBJ2-2, with D possibly TRBD1 on 6 matching bases. This CDR3 contains 17 residues. The ends were cut back, 0 bases at V and 1 base at J, with 13 bases in the middle. CDR1 and CDR2 (germline): SGHRS, YFSETQ. CDR3 protein: CASSLASTGRNTGELFF. CDR3 coding DNA: TGCGCCAGCAGCTTGGCTTCGACAGGTCGGAACACCGGGGAGCTGTTTTTT.

This clonotype occurred many times. This chain links TRBV7-8 with TRBJ1-1; possibly TRBD1 for D (5 bases). CDR3 size: 14 residues. V was shortened by 3 bases and J by 3 bases, with 11 bases between the two germline ends. Germline V CDR1 and CDR2: SGHVS, FQNEAQ. CDR3 DNA: TGTGCCAGCAGCTTTTTAGGGGAGGACACTGAAGCTTTCTTT. This codes for CASSFLGEDTEAFF. Full variable domain (remainder filled in from reference TRBV7-8 and TRBJ1-1): GAGVSQSPRYKVAKRGQDVALRCDPISGHVSLFWYQQALGQGPEFLTYFQNEAQLDKSGLPSDRFFAERPEGSVSTLKIQRTQQEDSAVYLCASSFLGEDTEAFFGQGTRLTVV.

This clonotype was seen repeatedly, ten times or more. This CDR3 reads CASRNTGELFF. CDR3 nucleotides: TGCGCCAGCAGGAACACCGGGGAGCTGTTTTTT. V is TRBV5-1 and J is TRBJ2-2; no reliable D call. CDR1 is SGHRS, CDR2 YFSETQ, per germline. Trimming took off 5 bases at V and 1 base at J, with 0 bases between the two ends. This CDR3 spans 11 amino acids.

This clonotype occurred many times. For the CDR3, the DNA is TGTGCCAGCAGCCCGGTGGGGGAAAAACTGTTTTTT. Translated, it gives CASSPVGEKLFF. The gene calls are TRBV2 and TRBJ1-4, with unresolved D. Germline loops: CDR1 SNHLY, CDR2 FYNNEI. This CDR3 comprises 12 residues. V shed 6 bases and J shed 8 bases, with 10 bases lying between them.

At least ten counts were recorded for this clonotype. This chain links TRBV5-1 with TRBJ1-1, with D possibly being TRBD1 (5 bases). Germline V gives CDR1 SGHRS, CDR2 YFSETQ. This CDR3 has 18 residues. The V end was cut by 6 bases, the J end by 1 base, with 25 bases between. The CDR3 DNA sequence: TGCGCCAGCAAGGGGTCTCGGCAGGGTAAGGTTTGGAACACTGAAGCTTTCTTT. Its translation is CASKGSRQGKVWNTEAFF.

This clonotype has a count of ten or more. The chain links TRBV20-1 to TRBJ1-1, with TRBD1 matching 8 bases. Germline V lookup: CDR1 DFQATT, CDR2 SNEGSKA (reference sequence). CDR3 length equals 13 residues. V lost 4 bases to trimming and J lost 4 bases; unmatched junction nucleotides: 5. The CDR3 DNA is TGCAGTGCTACAGGGGGCCTTGGCACTGAAGCTTTCTTT. It codes for CSATGGLGTEAFF.

Ten or more counts support this clonotype. This chain connects TRBV7-2 to TRBJ2-7; 9 positions match TRBD1. J lost 1 base, V lost 5 bases, and 12 bases had no gene match. Germline lookup yields CDR1 SGHTA and CDR2 FQGNSA. This CDR3 has 17 amino acids. CDR3 coding DNA: TGTGCCAGCAGCGCAGGGACAGGGCGAACGGGGTCCTACGAGCAGTACTTC. Amino acids: CASSAGTGRTGSYEQYF.

This clonotype was seen at least ten times. The chain employs TRBV6-2 or TRBV6-3 and TRBJ2-7; D remains ambiguous. CDR1 and CDR2 from the germline V gene are MNHEY and SVGEGT. V was clipped by 6 bases and J by 7 bases, with 10 bases between them. The CDR3 runs 11 residues. The CDR3 here is CASSLLREQYF. In DNA, the CDR3 is TGTGCCAGCAGCCTCCTTAGGGAGCAGTACTTC.

This clonotype was recorded many times. The chain links TRBV5-1 to TRBJ1-2, with unresolved D. CDR3 length: 14 residues. Germline CDR1 is SGHRS and CDR2 is YFSETQ. With 0 bases removed from V and 6 bases from J, the gap between germline ends came to 12 bases. The CDR3 region has the DNA TGCGCCAGCAGCTTGGACAGCCAGCGGGATGGCTACACCTTC. Protein product: CASSLDSQRDGYTF.

This clonotype was observed at least ten times. This sequence joins TRBV28 and TRBJ1-6; possibly TRBD1 for D (6 bases). The CDR3 is made up of 14 amino acids. CDR1 is MDHEN, CDR2 SYDVKM, per germline. Trimming left V 3 bases short and J 9 bases short, with 12 bases between. The CDR3 DNA sequence: TGTGCCAGCAGTTTTGGGGGGCCTGGTTCACCCCTCCACTTT. It specifies CASSFGGPGSPLHF.

V usage is TRBV30 and J usage is TRBJ1-2, with TRBD1 identical over 9 bases. Germline assignment: CDR1 GTSNPN and CDR2 SVGIG (reference sequence). Losses at the gene ends were 4 bases for V and 1 base for J; bases not matched to a gene: 7. This CDR3 comprises 15 residues. CDR3 sequence reads: CAWTRDRVHNYGYTF. DNA for the CDR3: TGTGCCTGGACTAGGGACAGGGTCCATAACTATGGCTACACCTTC.

At least ten counts were recorded for this clonotype. The J gene is TRBJ2-7, the V gene TRBV20-1; the D is unclear. Germline CDR1 is DFQATT and CDR2 is SNEGSKA (reference sequence). CDR3 length: 15 amino acids. V lost 0 bases, J lost 3 bases, and 15 bases lay in between. CDR3 loop: CSARDILDDNYEQYF. In DNA form, the CDR3 reads TGCAGTGCTAGAGATATCCTAGACGATAACTACGAGCAGTACTTC.

This clonotype was picked up a small number of times. V is TRBV6-4 and J is TRBJ2-1, with 8 bases aligning to TRBD2. With V trimmed by 4 bases and J by 6 bases, 5 bases remained unmatched. Germline lookup yields CDR1 MRHNA and CDR2 SNTAGT. The CDR3 extends over 14 amino acids. The CDR3 DNA follows: TGTGCCAGCAGTGGGGGACTAGGTGGCAATGAGCAGTTCTTC. This gives the protein CASSGGLGGNEQFF.